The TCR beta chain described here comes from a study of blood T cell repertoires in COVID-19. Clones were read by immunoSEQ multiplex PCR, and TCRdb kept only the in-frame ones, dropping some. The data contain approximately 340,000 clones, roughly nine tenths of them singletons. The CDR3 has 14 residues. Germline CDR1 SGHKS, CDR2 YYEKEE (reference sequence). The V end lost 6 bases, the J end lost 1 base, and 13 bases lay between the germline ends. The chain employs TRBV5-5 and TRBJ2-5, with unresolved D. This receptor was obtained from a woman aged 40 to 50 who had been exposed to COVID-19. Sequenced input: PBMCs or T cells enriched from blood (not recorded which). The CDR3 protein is CASKSVAGQETQYF. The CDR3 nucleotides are TGTGCCAGCAAGTCCGTAGCCGGCCAAGAGACCCAGTACTTC.